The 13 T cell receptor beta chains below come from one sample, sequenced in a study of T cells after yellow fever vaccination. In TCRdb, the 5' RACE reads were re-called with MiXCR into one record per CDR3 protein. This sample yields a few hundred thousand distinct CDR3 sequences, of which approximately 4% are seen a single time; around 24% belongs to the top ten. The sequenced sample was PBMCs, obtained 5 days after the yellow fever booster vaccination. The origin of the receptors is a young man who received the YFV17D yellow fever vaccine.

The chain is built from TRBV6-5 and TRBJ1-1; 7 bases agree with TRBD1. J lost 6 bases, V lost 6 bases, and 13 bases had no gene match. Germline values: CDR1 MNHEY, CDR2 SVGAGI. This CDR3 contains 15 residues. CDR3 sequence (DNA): TGTGCCAGCAGCCGGGACAGCGGAGCTTTGGCTGAAGCTTTCTTT. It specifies CASSRDSGALAEAFF.

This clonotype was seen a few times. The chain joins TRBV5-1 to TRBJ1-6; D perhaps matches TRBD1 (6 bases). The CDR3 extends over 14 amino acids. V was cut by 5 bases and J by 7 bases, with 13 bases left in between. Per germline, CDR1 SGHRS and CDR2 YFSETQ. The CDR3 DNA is TGCGCCAGCAGTGTAAACAGGGTGAATTCACCCCTCCACTTT. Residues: CASSVNRVNSPLHF. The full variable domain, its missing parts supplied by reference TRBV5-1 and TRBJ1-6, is KAGVTQTPRYLIKTRGQQVTLSCSPISGHRSVSWYQQTPGQGLQFLFEYFSETQRNKGNFPGRFSGRQFSNSRSEMNVSTLELGDSALYLCASSVNRVNSPLHFGNGTRLTVT.

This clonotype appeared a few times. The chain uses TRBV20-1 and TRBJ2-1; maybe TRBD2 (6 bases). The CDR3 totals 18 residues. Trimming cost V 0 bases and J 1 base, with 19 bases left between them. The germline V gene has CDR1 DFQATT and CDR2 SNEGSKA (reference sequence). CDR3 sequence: CSARDHFPGGASYNEQFF. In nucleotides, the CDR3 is TGCAGTGCTAGAGATCATTTCCCCGGGGGAGCGTCCTACAATGAGCAGTTCTTC.

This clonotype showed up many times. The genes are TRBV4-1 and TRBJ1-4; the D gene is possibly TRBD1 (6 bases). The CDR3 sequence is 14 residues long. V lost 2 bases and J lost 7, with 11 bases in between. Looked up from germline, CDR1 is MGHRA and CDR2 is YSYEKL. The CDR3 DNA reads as TGCGCCAGCAGCCAAACAGGGTGGGGTGAAAAACTGTTTTTT. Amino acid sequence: CASSQTGWGEKLFF.

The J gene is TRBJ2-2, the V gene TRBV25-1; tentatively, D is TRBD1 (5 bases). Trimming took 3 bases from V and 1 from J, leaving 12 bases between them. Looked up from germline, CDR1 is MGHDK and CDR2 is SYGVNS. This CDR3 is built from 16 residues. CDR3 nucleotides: TGTGCCAGCAGTGAGGTGGGCAGGGTGAACACCGGGGAGCTGTTTTTT. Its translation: CASSEVGRVNTGELFF.

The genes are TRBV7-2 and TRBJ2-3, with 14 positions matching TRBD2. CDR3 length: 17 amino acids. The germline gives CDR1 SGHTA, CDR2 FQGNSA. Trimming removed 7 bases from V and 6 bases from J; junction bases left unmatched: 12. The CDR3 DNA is TGTGCCAGCATATGGCCCGAGGGACTAGCGGGGGTGGATACGCAGTATTTT. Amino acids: CASIWPEGLAGVDTQYF.

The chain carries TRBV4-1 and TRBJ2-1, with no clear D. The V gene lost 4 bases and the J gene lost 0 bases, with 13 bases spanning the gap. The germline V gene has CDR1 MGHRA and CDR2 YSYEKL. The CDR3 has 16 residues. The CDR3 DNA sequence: TGCGCCAGCAGCCCCTTTCCAGAGCACTCCTACAATGAGCAGTTCTTC. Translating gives CASSPFPEHSYNEQFF.

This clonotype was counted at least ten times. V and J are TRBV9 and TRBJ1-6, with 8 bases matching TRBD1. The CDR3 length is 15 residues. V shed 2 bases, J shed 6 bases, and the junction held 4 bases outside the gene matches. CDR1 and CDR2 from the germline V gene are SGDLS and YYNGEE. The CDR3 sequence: CASSVRDRINSPLHF. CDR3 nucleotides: TGTGCCAGCAGCGTCCGGGACAGGATTAATTCACCCCTCCACTTT.

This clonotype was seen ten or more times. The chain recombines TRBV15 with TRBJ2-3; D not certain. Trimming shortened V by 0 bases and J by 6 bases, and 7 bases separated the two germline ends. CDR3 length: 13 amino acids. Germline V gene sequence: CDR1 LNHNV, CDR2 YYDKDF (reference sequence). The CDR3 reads CATSRDLADTQYF. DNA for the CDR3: TGTGCCACCAGCAGAGATCTGGCGGATACGCAGTATTTT.

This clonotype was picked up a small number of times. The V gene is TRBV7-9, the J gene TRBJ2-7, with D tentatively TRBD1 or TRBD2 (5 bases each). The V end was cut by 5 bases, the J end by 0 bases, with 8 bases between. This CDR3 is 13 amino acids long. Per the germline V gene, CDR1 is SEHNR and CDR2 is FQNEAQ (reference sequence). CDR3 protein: CASSGTRSYEQYV. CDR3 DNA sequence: TGTGCCAGCAGCGGGACCCGCTCCTACGAGCAGTACGTC.

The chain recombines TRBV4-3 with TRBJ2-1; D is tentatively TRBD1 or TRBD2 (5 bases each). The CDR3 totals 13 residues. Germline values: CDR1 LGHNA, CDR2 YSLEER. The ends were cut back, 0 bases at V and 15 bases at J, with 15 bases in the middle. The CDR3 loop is CASSQDFVQGRFF. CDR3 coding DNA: TGCGCCAGCAGCCAAGATTTTGTCCAGGGACGGTTCTTC.

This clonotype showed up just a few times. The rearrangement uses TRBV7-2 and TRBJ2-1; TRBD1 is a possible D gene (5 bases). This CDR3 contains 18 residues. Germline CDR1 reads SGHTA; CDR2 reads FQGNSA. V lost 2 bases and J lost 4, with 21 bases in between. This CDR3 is CASSLSLTAVGGYNEQFF. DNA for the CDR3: TGTGCCAGCAGCTTATCGTTGACAGCTGTTGGTGGGTACAATGAGCAGTTCTTC.

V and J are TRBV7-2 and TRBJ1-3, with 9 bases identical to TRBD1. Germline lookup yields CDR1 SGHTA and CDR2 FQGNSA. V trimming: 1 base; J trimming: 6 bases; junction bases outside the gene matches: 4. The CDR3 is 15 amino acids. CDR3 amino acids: CASSLDTGGVNTIYF. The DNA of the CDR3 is TGTGCCAGCAGCTTAGATACAGGGGGCGTAAACACCATATATTTT.